This T cell receptor beta chain is from a study of cytomegalovirus exposure and HLA in healthy donors. The overall study: It was reported in a later analysis that the roughly 120 validation repertoires used the same platform as the 666 first-cohort repertoires.

Study observations and caveats: While the bulk of TCR sequences proved rare, some public TCRs turned up in many donors. Within the roughly 120 validation repertoires, first-cohort TCR clusters tended to co-occur, according to a later analysis. In vitro experiments confirmed that three CMV-associated chains were specific for CMV antigens.

Method: immunoSEQ multiplex PCR; TCRdb's copy keeps in-frame clones and lacks some. The sample shows fewer than 200,000 clones, approximately 96% of them seen only once. Trimming removed 0 bases from V and 7 bases from J, with 9 bases in between. The CDR3 extends over 13 amino acids. Per germline, CDR1 SEHNR and CDR2 FQNEAQ (reference sequence). Regarding this clone: What it binds is not known.

The sequence was obtained from a young woman in good health and CMV-seronegative. The rearrangement uses TRBV7-9 and TRBJ1-2; D is ambiguous. The sequencing input was PBMCs. This chain's CDR3 is CASSLAREGGYTF. CDR3 sequence (DNA): TGTGCCAGCAGCTTAGCGCGGGAGGGTGGCTACACCTTC.